This T cell receptor (beta chain) was recorded in a study of blood T cell repertoires in COVID-19. Study context: The samples span acute and convalescent COVID-19 from the United States, Italy and Spain. Sample material is recorded as cDNA or gDNA derived from T cells, B-cell-depleted T cells, or PBMCs.

In the source study's methods: How many nucleated cells were present was estimated from reference gene primer amplification. Sequenced by immunoSEQ multiplex PCR; TCRdb stores in-frame clones only, minus some. That table is the source of V, J and clone size, and D and trimming were worked out from the DNA. The sample records 90,000 to 150,000 clones, 77% being singletons. Germline V gene sequence: CDR1 SGHDT, CDR2 YYEEEE. V lost 5 bases, J lost 6 bases, and 12 bases lay in between. The CDR3 runs 12 residues. This chain uses TRBV5-6 with TRBJ2-7; possibly TRBD1 for D (6 bases). The sequenced sample was peripheral blood. This sequence originates from a human donor in a cohort sampled during active COVID-19. The CDR3 loop is CASSVQGFEQYF. CDR3 bases: TGTGCCAGCAGTGTACAGGGTTTCGAGCAGTACTTC.